This is a list of T cell receptor beta chains from one sample in a study of T cells after posttransplantation cyclophosphamide. Here immunoSEQ multiplex PCR was the method, and the copy in TCRdb shows in-frame clones only, minus some. The sample records fewer than 45,000 clones, 78% being singletons. The sequences come from CD4+ T cells sorted from blood, collected 1,900 to 2,000 days after a stem cell transplant with posttransplant cyclophosphamide. These receptors originate from a female patient in her 40s who received an allogeneic stem cell transplant from a related donor, was CMV-positive, and had no GVHD. The graft donor may be the source of some T cells. Both conserved end residues are part of each CDR3. The D gene is left open where the match is weak. Not every row has a clone size; where given, it reads once, few, many or a size class.

v_call,j_call,d_call,clone_size,cdr3_aa,cdr3_nt
TRBV4-1,TRBJ1-2,.,.,CASSQEGARRHGYTF,TGCGCCAGCAGCCAAGAGGGGGCCAGACGGCATGGCTACACCTTC
TRBV28,TRBJ1-4,TRBD1,.,CASSPTGGLSTNEKLFF,TGTGCCAGCAGCCCGACAGGGGGCCTCTCGACTAATGAAAAACTGTTTTTT
TRBV15,TRBJ1-2,TRBD1,.,CATSRTGGEDYGYTF,TGTGCCACCAGCCGGACAGGGGGCGAAGACTATGGCTACACCTTC
TRBV7-6,TRBJ2-7,TRBD2,.,CASSLGSGGASYEQYF,TGTGCCAGCAGCTTGGGATCGGGAGGGGCCTCCTACGAGCAGTACTTC
TRBV6-5,TRBJ1-1,.,.,CASSYGGGRNTEAFF,TGTGCCAGCAGTTACGGGGGGGGCCGGAACACTGAAGCTTTCTTT
TRBV9,TRBJ2-4,TRBD1,.,CASSPTGVKNIQYF,TGTGCCAGCAGCCCCACAGGGGTCAAAAACATTCAGTACTTC
TRBV19,TRBJ1-2,TRBD1,few,CASSSQTGGVYGYTF,TGTGCCAGTAGTTCTCAGACAGGGGGTGTCTATGGCTACACCTTC
TRBV6-4,TRBJ2-1,TRBD2,.,CASSDSGLSAGGHYNEQFF,TGTGCCAGCAGTGACTCGGGGTTGTCTGCGGGGGGGCACTACAATGAGCAGTTCTTC
TRBV19,TRBJ1-6,.,.,CASSPSARGYNSPLHF,TGTGCCAGTAGTCCCTCCGCTAGGGGCTATAATTCACCCCTCCACTTT
TRBV2,TRBJ1-4,.,few,CASEKDRWSEKLFF,TGTGCCAGCGAAAAAGACAGGTGGTCCGAAAAACTGTTTTTT
TRBV14,TRBJ2-7,TRBD1,.,CASSQVRTGGEQYF,TGTGCCAGCAGCCAAGTAAGGACAGGGGGCGAGCAGTACTTC
TRBV5-1,TRBJ1-1,.,.,CASSLGVNREAFF,TGCGCCAGCAGCTTGGGAGTAAACCGTGAAGCTTTCTTT
TRBV15,TRBJ2-7,.,.,CATSRSAGRATYEQYF,TGTGCCACCAGCCGCTCCGCCGGCAGGGCAACCTACGAGCAGTACTTC
TRBV6-5,TRBJ2-1,.,.,CASRTGIYNEQFF,TGTGCCAGCAGAACAGGGATCTACAATGAGCAGTTCTTC
TRBV19,TRBJ1-2,.,.,CASSIRRYGYTF,TGTGCCAGTAGTATAAGGAGGTACGGCTACACCTTC
TRBV19,TRBJ2-2,.,.,CASSIRDLNTGELFF,TGTGCCAGTAGTATACGGGACTTGAACACCGGGGAGCTGTTTTTT
TRBV9,TRBJ1-5,TRBD1,.,CASSSRPDRSNQPQHF,TGTGCCAGCAGCTCCCGCCCGGACAGGAGCAATCAGCCCCAGCATTTT
TRBV2,TRBJ1-4,.,few,CASRRNEKLFF,TGTGCCAGCAGGCGGAATGAAAAACTGTTTTTT